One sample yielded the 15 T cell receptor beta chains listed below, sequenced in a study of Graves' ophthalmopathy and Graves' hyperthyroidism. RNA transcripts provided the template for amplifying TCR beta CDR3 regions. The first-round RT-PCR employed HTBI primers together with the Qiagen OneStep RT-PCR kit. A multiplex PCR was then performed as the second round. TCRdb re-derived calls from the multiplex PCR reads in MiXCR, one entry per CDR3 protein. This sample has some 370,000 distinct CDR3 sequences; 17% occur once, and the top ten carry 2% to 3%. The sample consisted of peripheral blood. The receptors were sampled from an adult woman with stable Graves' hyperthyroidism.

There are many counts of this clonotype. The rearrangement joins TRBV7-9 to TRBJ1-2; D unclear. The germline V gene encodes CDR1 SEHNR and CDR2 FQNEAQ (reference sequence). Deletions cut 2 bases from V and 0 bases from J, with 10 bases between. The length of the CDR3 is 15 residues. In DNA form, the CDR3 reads TGTGCCAGCAGCTTACTGGGCCTTACTAACTATGGCTACACCTTC. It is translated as CASSLLGLTNYGYTF. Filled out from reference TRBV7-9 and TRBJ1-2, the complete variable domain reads DTGVSQNPRHKITKRGQNVTFRCDPISEHNRLYWYRQTLGQGPEFLTYFQNEAQLEKSRLLSDRFSAERPKGSFSTLEIQRTEQGDSAMYLCASSLLGLTNYGYTFGSGTRLTVV.

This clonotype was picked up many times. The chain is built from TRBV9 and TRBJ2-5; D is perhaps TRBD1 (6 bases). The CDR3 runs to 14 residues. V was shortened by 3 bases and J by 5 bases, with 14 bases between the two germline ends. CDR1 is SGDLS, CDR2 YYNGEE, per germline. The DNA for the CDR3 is TGTGCCAGCAGCGAACAGGGCTCGCACGAGACCCAGTACTTC. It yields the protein CASSEQGSHETQYF.

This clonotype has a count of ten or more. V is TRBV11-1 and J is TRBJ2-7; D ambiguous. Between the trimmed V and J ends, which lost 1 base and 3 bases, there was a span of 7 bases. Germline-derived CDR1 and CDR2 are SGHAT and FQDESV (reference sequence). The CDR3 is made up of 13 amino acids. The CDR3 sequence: CASSLESDYEQYF. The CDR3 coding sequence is TGTGCCAGCAGCTTAGAATCAGACTACGAGCAGTACTTC. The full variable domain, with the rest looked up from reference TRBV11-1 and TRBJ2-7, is EAEVAQSPRYKITEKSQAVAFWCDPISGHATLYWYRQILGQGPELLVQFQDESVVDDSQLPKDRFSAERLKGVDSTLKIQPAELGDSAMYLCASSLESDYEQYFGPGTRLTVT.

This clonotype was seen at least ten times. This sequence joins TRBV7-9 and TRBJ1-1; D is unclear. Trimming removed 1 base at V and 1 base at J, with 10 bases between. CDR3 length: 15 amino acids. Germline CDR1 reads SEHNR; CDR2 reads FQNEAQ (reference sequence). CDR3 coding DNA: TGTGCCAGCAGCTTAGAGGTGGGAGGGAACACTGAAGCTTTCTTT. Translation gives CASSLEVGGNTEAFF.

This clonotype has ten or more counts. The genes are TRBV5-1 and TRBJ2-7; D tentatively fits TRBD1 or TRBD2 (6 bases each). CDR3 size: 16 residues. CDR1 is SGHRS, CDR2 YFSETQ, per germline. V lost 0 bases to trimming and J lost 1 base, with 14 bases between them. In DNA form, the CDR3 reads TGCGCCAGCAGCTTGGAAGGCGGGACACGATCCTACGAGCAGTACTTC. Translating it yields CASSLEGGTRSYEQYF.

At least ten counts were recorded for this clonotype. CDR3 loop: CASSSRTGGGRDIQYF. For the CDR3, the DNA is TGTGCCAGCAGCTCTCGGACAGGGGGCGGGAGAGACATTCAGTACTTC. The V gene is TRBV11-2, the J gene TRBJ2-4, with TRBD1 matching over 11 bases. The CDR3 is 16 amino acids. Germline assignment: CDR1 SGHAT and CDR2 FQNNGV. Unmatched junction bases numbered 10, after V lost 4 bases and J lost 8 bases. The variable domain in full, with the rest retrieved from reference TRBV11-2 and TRBJ2-4, is EAGVAQSPRYKIIEKRQSVAFWCNPISGHATLYWYQQILGQGPKLLIQFQNNGVVDDSQLPKDRFSAERLKGVDSTLKIQPAKLEDSAVYLCASSSRTGGGRDIQYFGAGTRLSVL.

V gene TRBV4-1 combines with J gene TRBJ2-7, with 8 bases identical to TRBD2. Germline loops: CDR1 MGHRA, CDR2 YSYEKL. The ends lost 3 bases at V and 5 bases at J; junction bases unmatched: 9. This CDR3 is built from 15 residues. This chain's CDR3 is CASSQDQRGLDEQYF. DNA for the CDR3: TGCGCCAGCAGCCAGGACCAGCGGGGGCTAGACGAGCAGTACTTC.

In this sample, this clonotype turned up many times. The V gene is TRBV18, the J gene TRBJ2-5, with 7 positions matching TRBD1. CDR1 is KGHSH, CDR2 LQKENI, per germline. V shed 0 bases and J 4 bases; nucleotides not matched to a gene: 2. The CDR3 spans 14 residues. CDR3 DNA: TGTGCCAGCTCACCACCGACAGGGTCAGAGACCCAGTACTTC. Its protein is CASSPPTGSETQYF.

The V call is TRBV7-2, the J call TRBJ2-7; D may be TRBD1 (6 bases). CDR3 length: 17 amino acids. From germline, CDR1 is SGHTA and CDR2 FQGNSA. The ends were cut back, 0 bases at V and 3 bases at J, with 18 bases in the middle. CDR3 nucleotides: TGTGCCAGCAGCTTAGCCCGAAATCAGGGGTCGGGCTACGAGCAGTACTTC. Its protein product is CASSLARNQGSGYEQYF.

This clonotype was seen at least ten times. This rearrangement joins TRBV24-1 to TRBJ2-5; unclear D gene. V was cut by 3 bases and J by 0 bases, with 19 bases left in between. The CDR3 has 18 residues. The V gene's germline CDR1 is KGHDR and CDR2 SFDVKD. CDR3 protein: CATSDPSRPEMYQETQYF. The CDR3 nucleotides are TGTGCCACCAGTGATCCCTCTCGCCCAGAAATGTACCAAGAGACCCAGTACTTC.

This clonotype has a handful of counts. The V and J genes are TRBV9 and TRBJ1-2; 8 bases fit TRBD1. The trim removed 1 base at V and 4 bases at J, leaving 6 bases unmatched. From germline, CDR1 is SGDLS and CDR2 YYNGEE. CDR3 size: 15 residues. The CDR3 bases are TGTGCCAGCAGCGTATCGGGAACAGGGGGCTATGGCTACACCTTC. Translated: CASSVSGTGGYGYTF.

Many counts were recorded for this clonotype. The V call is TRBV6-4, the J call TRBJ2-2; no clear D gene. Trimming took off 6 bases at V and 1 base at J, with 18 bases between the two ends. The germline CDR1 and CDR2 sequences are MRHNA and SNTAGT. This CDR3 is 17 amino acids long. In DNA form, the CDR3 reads TGTGCCAGCAGGGCTACCCTAGGAGCCCTGAACACCGGGGAGCTGTTTTTT. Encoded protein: CASRATLGALNTGELFF.

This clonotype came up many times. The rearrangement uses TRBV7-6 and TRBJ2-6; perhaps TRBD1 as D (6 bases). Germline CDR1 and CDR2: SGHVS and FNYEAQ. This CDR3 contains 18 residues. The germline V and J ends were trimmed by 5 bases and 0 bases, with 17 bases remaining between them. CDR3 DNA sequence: TGTGCCAGCAGCCAAGGGACATCTAGAACCTCTGGGGCCAACGTCCTGACTTTC. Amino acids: CASSQGTSRTSGANVLTF.

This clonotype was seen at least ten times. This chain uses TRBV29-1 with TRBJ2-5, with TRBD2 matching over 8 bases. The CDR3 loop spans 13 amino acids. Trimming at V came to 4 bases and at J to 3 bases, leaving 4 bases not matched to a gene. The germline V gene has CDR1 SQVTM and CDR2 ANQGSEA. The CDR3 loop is CSVGRGGEETQYF. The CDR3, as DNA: TGCAGCGTTGGCCGGGGGGGGGAAGAGACCCAGTACTTC.

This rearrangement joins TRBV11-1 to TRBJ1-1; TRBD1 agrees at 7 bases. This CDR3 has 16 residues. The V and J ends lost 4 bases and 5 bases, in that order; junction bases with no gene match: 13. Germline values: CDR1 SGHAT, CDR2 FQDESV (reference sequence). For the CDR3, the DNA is TGTGCCAGCAGCTCATCCCAGGGGGGGCCCGCGACTGAAGCTTTCTTT. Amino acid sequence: CASSSSQGGPATEAFF.